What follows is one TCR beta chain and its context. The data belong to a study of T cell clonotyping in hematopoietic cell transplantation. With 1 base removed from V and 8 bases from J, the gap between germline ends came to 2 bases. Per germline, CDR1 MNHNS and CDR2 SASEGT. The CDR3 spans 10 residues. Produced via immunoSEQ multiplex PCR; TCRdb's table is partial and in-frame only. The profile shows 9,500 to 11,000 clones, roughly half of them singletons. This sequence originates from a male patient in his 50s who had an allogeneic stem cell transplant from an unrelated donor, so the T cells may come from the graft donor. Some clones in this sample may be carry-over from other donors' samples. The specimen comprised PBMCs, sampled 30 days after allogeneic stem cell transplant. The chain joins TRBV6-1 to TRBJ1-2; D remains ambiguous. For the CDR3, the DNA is TGTGCCAGCAGTGAAGTAGGCTACACCTTC. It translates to CASSEVGYTF.